This TCR beta chain was identified in a study of OX40 agonist ivuxolimab in advanced cancers. On the study more broadly: Patient treatment consisted of intravenous ivuxolimab administration every 2 weeks at 0.01 to 10 mg/kg.

Measured with immunoSEQ multiplex PCR; TCRdb has only the in-frame clones, and not every one. Of roughly 89,000 clones in the sample, about 90% were seen once. The CDR3 consists of 16 residues. Trimming left V 5 bases short and J 8 bases short, with 24 bases between. The germline gives CDR1 WSHSY, CDR2 SAAADI. Findings of the study overall: The study found among the lowest clonal expansion in partial responders at 0.1-3.0 mg/kg. Low normalized T-cell clonal expansion also characterized some of the nonresponders. Averaging showed that CD8+ T cells had more expanded clones than CD4+ did.

Comment on this clone: Its specificity is unknown.

This receptor was taken from an adult with an advanced solid tumor such as melanoma, head and neck, liver or kidney cancer. The specimen comprised CD4+ or CD8+ T cells sorted from blood, sampled in a trial of the OX40 agonist ivuxolimab. The rearrangement joins TRBV10-2 to TRBJ1-2; possibly TRBD1 for D (5 bases). The CDR3 reads CASSPLLGTGEGGYTF. Here the CDR3 DNA reads TGCGCCAGCAGTCCACTCCTCGGGACGGGGGAGGGAGGCTACACCTTC.